The 5 T cell receptor beta chains below come from one sample, sequenced in a study of blood T cell repertoires in COVID-19. Only in-frame clones appear in the TCRdb table, and some are missing; sequencing was by immunoSEQ multiplex PCR. Altogether about 260,000 clones are present, 85% to 90% being singletons, with the ten largest covering over 0.85%. The sample comprised PBMCs or T cells enriched from blood (not recorded which). These receptors were collected from a man in his fifties or sixties who had been exposed to COVID-19.

The rearrangement joins TRBV28 to TRBJ2-5, with TRBD2 matching 10 bases. Losses at the gene ends were 6 bases for V and 5 bases for J; bases not matched to a gene: 6. CDR3 length: 14 residues. Germline values: CDR1 MDHEN, CDR2 SYDVKM. Here the CDR3 reads CASSSTSGMETQYF. For the CDR3, the DNA is TGTGCCAGCAGCTCTACTAGCGGGATGGAGACCCAGTACTTC.

V gene TRBV6-5 combines with J gene TRBJ1-1; 7 positions match TRBD1. The CDR3 contains 15 residues. V trimming: 6 bases; J trimming: 0 bases; junction bases outside the gene matches: 7. Germline V CDR1 and CDR2: MNHEY, SVGAGI. As DNA, the CDR3 is TGTGCCAGCAGACGGGGACAGTCTATGAACACTGAAGCTTTCTTT. Translation: CASRRGQSMNTEAFF.

The chain employs TRBV2 and TRBJ1-5; TRBD1 is a possible D gene (6 bases). The CDR3 length is 14 residues. V lost 7 bases and J lost 3, with 13 bases in between. Germline CDR1 SNHLY, CDR2 FYNNEI. This chain's CDR3 is CASIPGQVNQPQHF. For the CDR3, the DNA is TGTGCCAGCATTCCGGGACAAGTCAATCAGCCCCAGCATTTT.

The chain combines TRBV7-9 with TRBJ2-7; the match to TRBD1 covers 7 bases. The V gene's germline CDR1 is SEHNR and CDR2 FQNEAQ (reference sequence). The J segment lost 3 bases and the V segment lost 11 bases, leaving 7 bases of the junction unmatched. This CDR3 has 12 residues. CDR3 in DNA: TGTGCCTCTCTCTCAGGGGGCTACGAGCAGTACTTC. Translated: CASLSGGYEQYF.

The chain carries TRBV5-1 and TRBJ1-4, with 10 bases identical to TRBD1. V lost 3 bases and J lost 8; bases outside the gene matches: 10. The germline CDR1 and CDR2 sequences are SGHRS and YFSETQ. The CDR3 consists of 16 residues. CDR3 nucleotides: TGCGCCAGCAGCTCCGGGACAGGGGTTCGTGGGGAAAAACTGTTTTTT. Its protein is CASSSGTGVRGEKLFF.